This T cell receptor (beta chain) was identified during a study of blood T cell repertoires in COVID-19. Study context: The United States, Italy and Spain supplied acute and convalescent COVID-19 samples. Sources were T cells, B-cell-depleted T cells, or PBMCs; the material itself was cDNA or gDNA.

There are 16 residues in the CDR3. Germline V gene data show CDR1 as KGHDR and CDR2 as SFDVKD. V trimming: 4 bases; J trimming: 9 bases; junction bases outside the gene matches: 9. Generated by immunoSEQ multiplex PCR, the TCRdb table keeps only in-frame clones and is missing some. Altogether 55,000 or so clones are present, about 83% being singletons, with the ten largest covering around 7.1%. Recruited during active infection, patients (from Seattle) were subsequently followed longitudinally. This sequence joins TRBV24-1 and TRBJ2-1, with 12 bases that match TRBD2. The origin of this receptor is a woman in her sixties or seventies with COVID-19, enrolled during active disease. Sequenced: peripheral blood. CDR3 region: CATSEQTSGRLFEQFF. CDR3 sequence (DNA): TGTGCCACCAGTGAGCAGACTAGCGGGAGACTGTTTGAGCAGTTCTTC.